The rows below give T cell receptor beta chains drawn from one sample of a study of post-analysis software for immune sequencing data. TCRdb redid the calling of the PCR reads with MiXCR, one entry per CDR3 protein. The table includes roughly 580,000 distinct CDR3 sequences, around 44% detected once. The sequenced sample was blood. Receptors were obtained from a girl aged 5-17 years with multiple sclerosis. Both conserved end residues are part of each CDR3. A D gene is named only where the DNA matches it firmly.

d_gene: -
v_gene: TRBV10-3
j_gene: TRBJ2-5
CDR3aa: CANSDNKETQYF

d_gene: -
v_gene: TRBV28
j_gene: TRBJ1-2
CDR3aa: CASSGDTRGRGYTF

d_gene: TRBD2
v_gene: TRBV6-5
j_gene: TRBJ2-7
CDR3aa: CASSATSRGGDEQYF

d_gene: -
v_gene: TRBV7-9
j_gene: TRBJ2-3
CDR3aa: CASSLLVQDYTDTQYF

d_gene: TRBD1
v_gene: TRBV20-1
j_gene: TRBJ1-2
CDR3aa: CSARGTGGTGYTF

d_gene: TRBD2
v_gene: TRBV24-1
j_gene: TRBJ2-7
CDR3aa: CATSEGGLAYEQYF

d_gene: -
v_gene: TRBV20-1
j_gene: TRBJ2-5
CDR3aa: CSANPRGRETQYF

d_gene: TRBD1
v_gene: TRBV29-1
j_gene: TRBJ2-7
CDR3aa: CSALKDRGRSYEQYF

d_gene: TRBD1
v_gene: TRBV5-6
j_gene: TRBJ1-5
CDR3aa: CASSARRTGLNQPQHF

d_gene: -
v_gene: TRBV10-2
j_gene: TRBJ2-5
CDR3aa: CASRGDSGWAETQYF

d_gene: -
v_gene: TRBV6-5
j_gene: -
CDR3aa: CASSYTGARSETQYF

d_gene: TRBD2
v_gene: TRBV20-1
j_gene: TRBJ2-7
CDR3aa: CSARSGGTYEQYF

d_gene: TRBD1
v_gene: TRBV7-2
j_gene: TRBJ1-5
CDR3aa: CASSPRQGGQPQHF